This T cell receptor beta chain appears in the sequencing data of a study of blood T cells in healthy people across ages (dated by TCRdb to between 2015 and 2016). Looking at the study overall: In model experiments, roughly one uniquely barcoded TCR beta cDNA molecule per two T cells was captured by template switching. To track age-related changes in TCR beta repertoire diversity, the study relied on deep sequencing normalized with unique cDNA molecular identifiers. Four age groups were formed from the donors: young (average approximately 15 years), middle-aged (approximately 40), aged (roughly 58) and long-lived (about 80). Two additional independent replicas of 1 million unique cDNA reads from the same blood draw were analyzed for two donors (one aged 18 to 29 and one aged 80 or older). To avoid experimental bias, donors of different ages were distributed randomly across sequencing lanes.

General study outcomes and caveats: There was a strong correlation between observed TCR beta diversity and the percentage of naive T cells measured by flow cytometry. Compared with the aged group, the long-lived group had more naive CD4+ T cells, fewer expanded clones and increased TCR diversity, suggesting age selection. As age increased, observed TCR beta diversity per million T cells dropped in a roughly linear way, and a significant reduction was already evident by age about 40. Because donor CMV infection status was unknown, age-related changes in expanded clonotypes were potentially confounded. Bulk unsorted PBMC profiling prevented conclusive comparison of naive and antigen-experienced compartments. Estimates of total diversity based on one million sequenced T cells were regarded as lower bounds and as underestimates.

The donors were roughly 38 Caucasian individuals from Russia, aged roughly 6 to 90 years, who were systemically healthy. Approximately 11 milliliters of peripheral blood were drawn from each donor into EDTA-treated Vacutainer tubes. PBMCs were isolated by Ficoll-Paque density-gradient centrifugation, with at least 6 million obtained per sample. Total RNA, at least 5 micrograms per sample, was extracted from PBMCs with Trizol reagent. For every donor, flow cytometry on a PBMC aliquot measured the percentage of naive CD45RAhigh/CD27high T cells. V lost 0 bases and J lost 6 bases; the stretch between them is 22 bases long. CDR1 and CDR2, per the germline V gene, are SGHRS and YFSETQ. The CDR3 goes from the cysteine to the phenylalanine over 17 residues. The only DNA kept is the CDR3, 51 bases in frame from the first base. On this clonotype itself: Its antigen is unknown. Base qualities are not at hand, and no much larger clone is one base apart.

Library preparation was by 5' RACE. TCRdb names Illumina HiSeq 2500 as the instrument used. A second PCR of about 6 to 12 cycles was performed with a sample-barcoded 5' primer and a J-beta primer mix. Each TCR beta cDNA molecule received a unique molecular identifier from a template-switch 5' adaptor carrying 12 random nucleotides. Each sample yielded at least 2.5 million CDR3-containing paired-end reads. The Mint cDNA synthesis kit, primed by a TRBC-specific oligonucleotide, was used to synthesize first-strand cDNA from all RNA. Following uracil-DNA glycosylase treatment, all cDNA underwent a first 18-cycle PCR with the universal primers M1SS and BC2_uni_R. The study's own analysis went as follows. For normalization, 1 million high-quality reads were randomly selected from each sample, with every read carrying a distinct molecular identifier. Reads with shared molecular identifiers were discarded instead of being binned into consensus sequences. MiTCR, with a Q25 quality threshold and the strictest error-elimination algorithm, was used for CDR3 identification, clonotype clustering and error correction. Lower-bound total TCR beta diversity was estimated with a nonparametric unseen species model using Euler transformation. TCRdb reprocessing: public reads trimmed at Q25 with fastp, clones called with MiXCR, in-frame beta chains kept. Records with the same CDR3 protein are collapsed into one entry carrying the most frequent genes and DNA. TCRdb's processing, not the study's, gives the V and J calls here. The sample includes roughly 1,800,000 distinct CDR3 sequences, with 49% observed a single time. Of the sample, less than 2.5% is held by the ten largest clones.

The sequence links TRBV5-1 to TRBJ2-7; the D call is possibly TRBD1 or TRBD2, each sharing 6 bases. This TCR was sampled from a woman aged 40 to 50 in good health. The sequenced sample was blood. CDR3 loop: CASSLEGGRSMGGEQYF. The DNA is TGCGCCAGCAGCTTGGAGGGGGGAAGGTCCATGGGGGGCGAGCAGTACTTC. Outside the CDR3, residues come from the reference TRBV5-1 and TRBJ2-7 proteins, so the full variable domain is: KAGVTQTPRYLIKTRGQQVTLSCSPISGHRSVSWYQQTPGQGLQFLFEYFSETQRNKGNFPGRFSGRQFSNSRSEMNVSTLELGDSALYLCASSLEGGRSMGGEQYFGPGTRLTVT.